The rows below give T cell receptor beta chains drawn from one sample of a study of cytomegalovirus exposure and HLA in healthy donors. Profiling relied on immunoSEQ multiplex PCR, and the TCRdb table lists in-frame clones only, not all of them. The table lists 210,000 or so clones, around 76% of them singletons, with 0.55% to 0.75% in the top ten. Sequenced input: PBMCs. These receptors all come from a man in his late teens or twenties in good health and CMV-seronegative. Both conserved end residues are part of each CDR3. The order of the fields is J gene, CDR3 length, V gene, CDR3 protein.

TRBJ2-7	14	TRBV27	CASSLYGTEYEQYF
TRBJ2-7	13	TRBV5-1	CASRAGLAVEQYF
TRBJ1-5	15	TRBV6-5	CASRSTYGGNQPQHF
TRBJ2-5	18	TRBV28	CASSDHNPVSATRETQYF
TRBJ2-1	19	TRBV29-1	CSAAGLAGGPSPSYNEQFF
TRBJ1-4	16	TRBV21-1	CASSLEDWRVNEKLFF
TRBJ1-1	18	TRBV18	CASSPQGRQGAFNAEAFF
TRBJ1-2	17	TRBV10-1	CASSPDRGDGSHYGYTF
TRBJ2-7	13	TRBV6-1	CASSEQGSYEQYF
TRBJ2-3	16	TRBV5-4	CASSKMTSGFTDTQYF
TRBJ1-4	13	TRBV30	CASRYESNEKLFF
TRBJ2-3	14	TRBV5-1	CASALGGSTDTQYF
TRBJ1-2	13	TRBV6-5	CASRKGEGYGYTF
TRBJ2-3	14	TRBV13	CASSADTHTDTQYF
TRBJ2-2	15	TRBV5-8	CASSLRIAGTGELFF
TRBJ2-1	14	TRBV19	CASSFGGEFNEQFF
TRBJ2-7	15	TRBV10-3	CAISEWGGQGDEQYF
TRBJ2-1	17	TRBV27	CASRLSGLAGEVNEQFF
TRBJ2-5	16	TRBV11-2	CASSFTGSGVTETQYF
TRBJ1-3	15	TRBV6-6	CASSLPFSGGNTIYF
TRBJ1-2	16	TRBV5-1	CASSPLGGQGNYGYTF
TRBJ1-3	16	TRBV2	CASSETPEDTGNTIYF
TRBJ2-7	12	TRBV5-4	CASTSGNYEQYF
TRBJ2-7	20	TRBV10-2	CASSGLQTGKQGWSPYEQYF
TRBJ1-3	19	TRBV13	CASSLLLMTGGQYGNTIYF
TRBJ2-6	18	TRBV4-1	CASSQTSGGLGLANVLTF
TRBJ2-7	16	TRBV7-6	CASSFLAGVTSYEQYF
TRBJ1-2	13	TRBV7-9	CASSLGGLIGYTF
TRBJ1-1	16	TRBV19	CASRRGIGIENTEAFF
TRBJ1-6	15	TRBV6-5	CASSYSTGRVSPLHF
TRBJ2-4	17	TRBV5-1	CASSRISGTGDLNIQYF
TRBJ2-7	14	TRBV30	CAWRPTGGMYEQYF
TRBJ1-4	19	TRBV7-6	CASSLVWRGRLPVYEKLFF
TRBJ1-1	17	TRBV4-1	CASSQRIGEVMNTEAFF
TRBJ2-7	14	TRBV6-1	CASSEDLADWGGYF
TRBJ1-5	15	TRBV2	CASSGQGTADQPQHF
TRBJ2-5	16	TRBV2	CASSAGLAGGGETQYF
TRBJ2-1	15	TRBV30	CAWSTSSSPYNEQFF
TRBJ2-3	16	TRBV28	CASSYLAGESSDTQYF
TRBJ2-1	18	TRBV7-9	CASRSPIPGTSMYNEQFF
TRBJ1-1	13	TRBV19	CASSGTMNTEAFF
TRBJ2-2	16	TRBV5-1	CASSLAGGSNTGELFF
TRBJ2-2	16	TRBV9	CASSVGSRIGIGELFF
TRBJ1-1	13	TRBV5-1	CASSLVVATEAFF
TRBJ2-4	17	TRBV14	CASSRGGRRMDKNIQYF
TRBJ1-2	16	TRBV9	CASSAAGRGRNYGYTF
TRBJ1-5	13	TRBV28	CASSLRGSQPQHF
TRBJ1-5	16	TRBV5-6	CASSLTGGGVNQPQHF
TRBJ1-1	13	TRBV29-1	CSVVGGSRTEAFF
TRBJ2-1	15	TRBV5-6	CASSTTSGTYNEQFF
TRBJ2-2	14	TRBV19	CASSIGRNTGELFF
TRBJ1-5	15	TRBV19	CASDRLTDSNQPQHF
TRBJ2-7	14	TRBV30	CAWSSGGGTYEQYF
TRBJ2-7	14	TRBV5-5	CASSSEDRGYEQYF
TRBJ2-7	14	TRBV6-5	CASRPTSGNYEQYF
TRBJ2-3	15	TRBV5-4	CASKASGISTDTQYF
TRBJ1-2	13	TRBV27	CASSLLQGDGYTF
TRBJ2-3	17	TRBV5-6	CASSLETGTVSTDTQYF
.	15	TRBV7-6	CASSLASGLTYEQYF
TRBJ1-5	15	TRBV19	CASSVGTYQSQPQHF